This T cell receptor beta chain was sequenced for a study of T cell responses to AZD1222 COVID-19 vaccine. Here immunoSEQ multiplex PCR was the method, and the copy in TCRdb shows in-frame clones only, minus some. The repertoire holds about 110,000 clones, with about 94% as singletons. From germline, CDR1 is SGHTA and CDR2 FQGNSA. V trimming: 1 base; J trimming: 11 bases; junction bases outside the gene matches: 11. CDR3 length: 16 residues. The genes are TRBV7-2 and TRBJ1-6, with TRBD1 matching over 7 bases. The clonotype originates from an adult who received the AZD1222 COVID-19 vaccine. The source material was peripheral blood, sampled 28 days after the second AZD1222 dose. In DNA form, the CDR3 reads TGTGCCAGCAGCTTAGAGGGGACAGTAGGGGTAGCACCCCTCCACTTT. Its protein product is CASSLEGTVGVAPLHF.